This TCR beta chain was documented in a study of regulatory T cells in long-lasting Graves disease. Whole-study findings and limits: Accuracy was perhaps lowered by the small sample size. Researchers examined only peripheral blood and not thyroid tissue.

A note on this clonotype: Its antigen remains unidentified.

The CDR3 runs to 16 residues. J lost 2 bases, V lost 2 bases, and 10 bases had no gene match. Germline CDR1 and CDR2: DFQATT and SNEGSKA (reference sequence). Researchers made TCR beta libraries by using iRepertoire HTBI primers and running Arm-PCR on CDR3 regions. From the multiplex PCR reads, TCRdb called clonotypes with MiXCR, one entry per CDR3 protein. This table holds hundreds of thousands of distinct CDR3 sequences, about 19% found once. Noted time point: persistent/refractory GD, antithyroid drugs over 5 years with positive TRAb. RNA isolated from PBMCs was used to make the TCR library. This specimen was peripheral blood mononuclear cells (PBMCs), taken when the disease was refractory, from a patient treated with antithyroid drugs. The genes are TRBV20-1 and TRBJ2-3, with 7 bases lining up with TRBD1. This sequence originates from a female donor with Graves disease. This chain's CDR3 is CSARLRQGPLTDTQYF. In DNA, the CDR3 is TGCAGTGCTAGACTTCGACAGGGCCCGCTCACAGATACGCAGTATTTT.